Shown below are 15 T cell receptor beta chains from a single sample sequenced in a study of T cells in localized non-small cell lung cancer. Clones were read by immunoSEQ multiplex PCR, and TCRdb kept only the in-frame ones, dropping some. The repertoire holds around 43,000 clones, approximately 86% seen once, with 3.5% in the top ten. The material was peripheral blood, obtained before any cancer treatment. The receptors shown here come from a man aged 18 to 49 with stage I lung adenocarcinoma.

The J gene is TRBJ2-2, the V gene TRBV4-2; D is unclear. This CDR3 region has 14 residues. Germline assignment: CDR1 LGHNA and CDR2 YNFKEQ. Trimming cost V 0 bases and J 4 bases, with 6 bases left between them. CDR3 amino acids: CASSQETATGELFF. The DNA of the CDR3 is TGTGCCAGCAGCCAAGAAACAGCCACCGGGGAGCTGTTTTTT.

The chain is built from TRBV11-1 and TRBJ2-5, with 11 bases that match TRBD2. V lost 1 base to trimming and J lost 0 bases; unmatched junction nucleotides: 1. The germline V gene encodes CDR1 SGHAT and CDR2 FQDESV (reference sequence). The CDR3 runs to 16 residues. The CDR3 loop reads CASSLGLAGYQETQYF. Here the CDR3 DNA reads TGTGCCAGCAGCTTAGGACTAGCGGGGTACCAAGAGACCCAGTACTTC.

The chain employs TRBV6-6 and TRBJ1-4; D ambiguous. The CDR3 is 14 residues long. From germline, CDR1 is MNHNY and CDR2 SVGAGI (reference sequence). V lost 4 bases, J lost 5 bases, and 11 bases lay in between. The CDR3 nucleotides are TGTGCCAGCAGTTCCCGAGCCGAAAATGAAAAACTGTTTTTT. Encoded protein: CASSSRAENEKLFF.

The rearrangement links TRBV18 to TRBJ2-5; 10 bases fit TRBD2. CDR1 and CDR2 (germline): KGHSH, LQKENI. This CDR3 is built from 15 residues. V dropped 3 bases and J dropped 4; count of bases not matched to a gene: 5. CDR3 residues: CASSPKRGGGETQYF. CDR3 DNA: TGTGCCAGCTCACCGAAGCGGGGGGGAGGAGAGACCCAGTACTTC.

J is TRBJ1-2 and V is TRBV5-6; TRBD1 matches 12 bases. There are 14 residues in the CDR3. Germline trimming cut 2 bases from V and 7 bases from J; bases unmatched to any gene: 3. Germline V gene lookup returns CDR1 SGHDT and CDR2 YYEEEE. The CDR3 sequence: CASSLGTGGGGYTF. The CDR3 DNA sequence: TGTGCCAGCAGCTTAGGGACAGGGGGCGGTGGCTACACCTTC.

There are a few counts of this clone. This chain uses TRBV9 with TRBJ2-7; 7 nucleotides align to TRBD1. CDR3 size: 15 residues. The V gene end was trimmed by 1 base and the J gene end by 2 bases; junction bases not matched to a gene: 6. The V gene's germline CDR1 is SGDLS and CDR2 YYNGEE. The CDR3 here is CASSVTGTATYEQYF. In nucleotides, the CDR3 is TGTGCCAGCAGCGTAACAGGGACAGCTACCTACGAGCAGTACTTC.

V and J are TRBV10-3 and TRBJ2-7; possibly TRBD1 for D (5 bases). With 10 bases removed from V and 2 bases from J, the gap between germline ends came to 12 bases. CDR1 ENHRY and CDR2 SYGVKD come from the germline V gene. This CDR3 is 12 amino acids long. CDR3 loop: CATGDSAYEQYF. DNA of the CDR3: TGTGCCACCGGAGACAGCGCCTACGAGCAGTACTTC.

This clone appeared once. This chain uses TRBV18 with TRBJ2-3; tentatively, D is TRBD1 (5 bases). This CDR3 region has 14 residues. Germline V gene lookup returns CDR1 KGHSH and CDR2 LQKENI. The V and J ends lost 3 bases and 2 bases respectively, with 9 bases between them. The CDR3 coding sequence is TGTGCCAGCTCACCCTCGGACACCACAGATACGCAGTATTTT. Residues: CASSPSDTTDTQYF.

J is TRBJ1-1 and V is TRBV4-1; D is unresolved. This CDR3 region has 12 residues. Trimming stripped 1 base from V and 4 bases from J, with 4 bases between. CDR1 and CDR2 (germline): MGHRA, YSYEKL. The CDR3, as DNA: TGCGCCAGCAGCCAAGGCGCCACTGAAGCTTTCTTT. This codes for CASSQGATEAFF.

The chain combines TRBV2 with TRBJ2-5, with D possibly TRBD1 on 6 matching bases. V lost 7 bases and J lost 5, with 17 bases in between. CDR1 is SNHLY and CDR2 is FYNNEI in the germline V gene. The CDR3 covers 14 residues. The CDR3 is CASTSGVPPETQYF. CDR3 nucleotides: TGTGCCAGCACATCAGGGGTTCCTCCGGAGACCCAGTACTTC. The full variable domain, with the rest looked up from reference TRBV2 and TRBJ2-5, is EPEVTQTPSHQVTQMGQEVILRCVPISNHLYFYWYRQILGQKVEFLVSFYNNEISEKSEIFDDQFSVERPDGSNFTLKIRSTKLEDSAMYFCASTSGVPPETQYFGPGTRLLVL.

The table lists this clone with a few counts. The chain combines TRBV18 with TRBJ1-1; 7 bases match TRBD1. The CDR3 contains 14 residues. V was clipped by 3 bases and J by 6 bases; unmatched bases: 7. The germline V gene encodes CDR1 KGHSH and CDR2 LQKENI. CDR3 residues: CASSPSGQIPEAFF. DNA for the CDR3: TGTGCCAGCTCACCGTCGGGACAGATCCCTGAAGCTTTCTTT.

The rearrangement links TRBV7-2 to TRBJ1-3, with D maybe TRBD1 (6 bases). Germline CDR1 reads SGHTA; CDR2 reads FQGNSA. The V gene lost 5 bases and the J gene lost 0 bases, with 20 bases spanning the gap. The length of the CDR3 is 18 residues. The CDR3, as DNA: TGTGCCAGCAGCCTGGACAGCACCTTGCCCCACTCTGGAAACACCATATATTTT. The encoded protein is CASSLDSTLPHSGNTIYF.

The chain recombines TRBV5-4 with TRBJ2-3; perhaps TRBD1 as D (6 bases). Germline V gene sequence: CDR1 SGHNT, CDR2 YYREEE (reference sequence). V was clipped by 10 bases and J by 4 bases, with 16 bases between them. CDR3 length equals 13 residues. The CDR3 here is CAGGITGSDTQYF. The CDR3 DNA is TGTGCCGGAGGCATCACAGGGTCAGATACGCAGTATTTT.

The chain links TRBV28 to TRBJ1-5; 7 bases agree with TRBD1. V lost 7 bases to trimming and J lost 4 bases; unmatched junction nucleotides: 4. This CDR3 is built from 13 residues. The V gene's germline CDR1 is MDHEN and CDR2 SYDVKM. The CDR3 DNA sequence: TGTGCCAGCACGAGGGGGCGGAATCAGCCCCAGCATTTT. Its protein is CASTRGRNQPQHF. The variable domain in full, with the rest retrieved from reference TRBV28 and TRBJ1-5, is DVKVTQSSRYLVKRTGEKVFLECVQDMDHENMFWYRQDPGLGLRLIYFSYDVKMKEKGDIPEGYSVSREKKERFSLILESASTNQTSMYLCASTRGRNQPQHFGDGTRLSIL.

This clone was observed a few times. The J gene is TRBJ2-3, the V gene TRBV6-1; the match to TRBD2 covers 8 bases. The CDR3 sequence is 15 residues long. V was clipped by 6 bases and J by 2 bases; unmatched bases: 7. The germline V gene has CDR1 MNHNS and CDR2 SASEGT. The CDR3 coding sequence is TGTGCCAGCAGCGAGGGACTAGTTGTCACAGATACGCAGTATTTT. This codes for CASSEGLVVTDTQYF.